These 11 T cell receptor beta chains were all obtained from the same sample, sequenced in a study of blood T cell repertoires in COVID-19. Profiling relied on immunoSEQ multiplex PCR, and the TCRdb table lists in-frame clones only, not all of them. Counted here are about 140,000 clones, around nine tenths occurring once; the ten biggest clones make up under 7%. The sample taken for sequencing was peripheral blood. The receptors were sampled from a human donor in a cohort sampled during active COVID-19.

V usage is TRBV28 and J usage is TRBJ1-1, with D possibly TRBD1 on 6 matching bases. V lost 7 bases, J lost 1 base, and 19 bases lay in between. CDR1 is MDHEN, CDR2 SYDVKM, per germline. CDR3 length: 16 residues. CDR3 DNA: TGTGCCAGCACAATCCCAGGGGTGATGGGGAACACTGAAGCTTTCTTT. This codes for CASTIPGVMGNTEAFF. The full variable domain, in which reference TRBV28 and TRBJ1-1 provide the parts outside the CDR3, is DVKVTQSSRYLVKRTGEKVFLECVQDMDHENMFWYRQDPGLGLRLIYFSYDVKMKEKGDIPEGYSVSREKKERFSLILESASTNQTSMYLCASTIPGVMGNTEAFFGQGTRLTVV.

This chain joins TRBV28 and TRBJ2-7, with unresolved D. CDR1 and CDR2 (germline): MDHEN, SYDVKM. The CDR3 contains 12 residues. V was cut by 4 bases and J by 4 bases, with 8 bases left in between. The CDR3 reads CASSSQLYEQYF. The CDR3 DNA reads TGTGCCAGCAGTTCCCAGTTATACGAGCAGTACTTC.

The CDR3 sequence is CASSRDRGIYEQYF. CDR3 nucleotide sequence: TGCGCCAGCAGCCGGGACAGGGGAATCTACGAGCAGTACTTC. The chain combines TRBV5-1 with TRBJ2-7; 10 bases are a match to TRBD1. The CDR3 loop spans 14 amino acids. Germline V gives CDR1 SGHRS, CDR2 YFSETQ. V gave up 4 bases and J gave up 3 bases; unmatched junction bases: 4.

A remark on this clone: The junction shows a germline mismatch at one end, possibly a read error. The gene calls are TRBV18 and TRBJ2-3, with 8 bases matching TRBD2. The germline V gene has CDR1 KGHSH and CDR2 LQKENI. The CDR3 consists of 13 residues. CDR3 region: CASSPPWGSGVVF. The CDR3 DNA reads TGTGCCAGCTCACCACCGTGGGGTAGCGGGGTTGTTTTT. Using reference TRBV18 and TRBJ2-3 for the parts outside the CDR3, the full variable domain is NAGVMQNPRHLVRRRGQEARLRCSPMKGHSHVYWYRQLPEEGLKFMVYLQKENIIDESGMPKERFSAEFPKEGPSILRIQQVVRGDSAAYFCASSPPWGSGVVFGPGTRLTVL.

The genes are TRBV6-6 and TRBJ2-2; 8 bases agree with TRBD1. Per germline, CDR1 MNHNY and CDR2 SVGAGI (reference sequence). This CDR3 has 15 residues. V lost 6 bases and J lost 2; bases outside the gene matches: 5. For the CDR3, the DNA is TGTGCCAGCAGACTCGGACAGGGCAACACCGGGGAGCTGTTTTTT. The encoded protein is CASRLGQGNTGELFF.

This clone has a handful of counts. The chain combines TRBV30 with TRBJ2-1, with TRBD2 matching over 7 bases. The CDR3 extends over 14 amino acids. The V gene end was trimmed by 2 bases and the J gene end by 11 bases; junction bases not matched to a gene: 12. CDR1 GTSNPN and CDR2 SVGIG come from the germline V gene (reference sequence). CDR3 bases: TGTGCCTGGAGTCCCCAGTCCCTAGCGGACAAGCAGTTCTTC. It translates to CAWSPQSLADKQFF.

The genes are TRBV10-2 and TRBJ2-1; TRBD2 agrees at 11 bases. The CDR3 covers 17 residues. V trimming: 6 bases; J trimming: 7 bases; junction bases outside the gene matches: 14. Looked up from germline, CDR1 is WSHSY and CDR2 is SAAADI. The CDR3, as DNA: TGCGCCAGCAGCCTAACTAGCGGGAGTATTGTGGGAAATGAGCAGTTCTTC. It yields the protein CASSLTSGSIVGNEQFF.

CDR3 sequence (DNA): TGCGCCAGCAGCGCGCGGGAGAGCTCCTACAATGAGCAGTTCTTC. Its translation: CASSARESSYNEQFF. The chain couples TRBV5-1 to TRBJ2-1; TRBD2 agrees at 7 bases. The V gene end was trimmed by 4 bases and the J gene end by 0 bases; junction bases not matched to a gene: 4. The V gene's germline CDR1 is SGHRS and CDR2 YFSETQ. The CDR3 extends over 15 amino acids.

V is TRBV6-5 and J is TRBJ1-3, with 8 bases identical to TRBD1. This CDR3 is built from 14 residues. Germline assignment: CDR1 MNHEY and CDR2 SVGAGI. V shed 6 bases, J shed 4 bases, and the junction held 5 bases outside the gene matches. The CDR3, as DNA: TGTGCCAGCAGCCGACAGGGGCAAGGAAACACCATATATTTT. It translates to CASSRQGQGNTIYF.

This clone appeared once. J is TRBJ2-5 and V is TRBV5-1, with 9 bases matching TRBD2. There are 16 residues in the CDR3. V gave up 1 base and J gave up 3 bases; unmatched junction bases: 7. CDR1 and CDR2 (germline): SGHRS, YFSETQ. CDR3 protein: CASSLSSGTAKETQYF. CDR3 DNA sequence: TGCGCCAGCAGCTTGTCTAGCGGGACAGCTAAAGAGACCCAGTACTTC.

The chain joins TRBV5-1 to TRBJ2-5, with D possibly being TRBD1 (6 bases). The CDR3 has 15 residues. V lost 3 bases, J lost 3 bases, and 15 bases lay in between. CDR1 SGHRS and CDR2 YFSETQ come from the germline V gene. CDR3 bases: TGCGCCAGCAGCTCTGTGGGGACAAGAAAAGAGACCCAGTACTTC. It encodes CASSSVGTRKETQYF.